This TCR beta chain comes out of a study of blood T cell repertoires in COVID-19. Study overall: Researchers got acute and convalescent COVID-19 samples from the United States, Italy and Spain. In each case, the material was cDNA or gDNA derived from T cells, B-cell-depleted T cells, or PBMCs.

As for this clone: An end of the junction does not agree with germline; a read error may underlie this.

TCRdb's table, derived via immunoSEQ multiplex PCR, lists solely in-frame clones and lacks some. This sample has some 100,000 clones, with 80% to 95% found just once. Germline lookup yields CDR1 KGHSH and CDR2 LQKENI. The CDR3 totals 15 residues. This receptor was taken from an older man with acute or convalescent COVID-19. The sample comprised peripheral blood. V usage is TRBV18 and J usage is TRBJ2-5; D is possibly TRBD2 (6 bases). For the CDR3, the DNA is TGTGCCAGCTCCCCACTAGCACGATTCGGAGAGACCCAGTACTTC. The encoded protein is CASSPLARFGETQYF.